Each of the 16 T cell receptor beta chains below was sequenced from the same sample in a study of vaccination effects on CD4 cells after COVID-19. ViraFEST used viral peptide pools to expand antigen-specific CD4+ T cells before sequencing. The culture ran for approximately 10 days before CD4+ T cells were isolated. Each vaccine recipient was nucleocapsid antibody negative and had no prior SARS-CoV-2 infection. Antigen specificity for these receptors is unknown. Libraries were prepared by immunoSEQ multiplex PCR; TCRdb keeps only in-frame clonotypes and omits some of them. The repertoire holds tens of thousands of clones, approximately 72% seen once, with less than 20% in the top ten. The sequencing here drew on CD4+ T cells from PBMCs cultured with HCoV-NL63 spike peptides, taken before COVID-19 vaccination. These receptors originate from a human donor who received a COVID-19 vaccine.

The CDR3 DNA sequence: TGTGCCAGCAGCGTAGCTGGAGGGGTCAATCAGCCCCAGCATTTT. Residues: CASSVAGGVNQPQHF. This rearrangement joins TRBV9 to TRBJ1-5, with D possibly being TRBD1 (5 bases). V lost 0 bases and J lost 3, with 10 bases in between. CDR3 length: 15 amino acids. Germline V gene lookup returns CDR1 SGDLS and CDR2 YYNGEE. Full variable domain (rest looked up from reference TRBV9 and TRBJ1-5): DSGVTQTPKHLITATGQRVTLRCSPRSGDLSVYWYQQSLDQGLQFLIQYYNGEERAKGNILERFSAQQFPDLHSELNLSSLELGDSALYFCASSVAGGVNQPQHFGDGTRLSIL.

This clone appeared once. J is TRBJ2-1 and V is TRBV28; D is ambiguous. From germline, CDR1 is MDHEN and CDR2 SYDVKM. The V end lost 6 bases, the J end lost 5 bases, and 20 bases lay between the germline ends. CDR3 length: 16 amino acids. The CDR3, as DNA: TGTGCCAGCAGATCCCCGGCGCCGACATCCGACAATGAGCAGTTCTTC. Translation: CASRSPAPTSDNEQFF.

The rearrangement links TRBV19 to TRBJ1-6; TRBD1 matches at 9 bases. This CDR3 comprises 15 residues. Germline assignment: CDR1 LNHDA and CDR2 SQIVND (reference sequence). V gave up 7 bases and J gave up 8 bases; unmatched junction bases: 9. The CDR3 protein is CASTETGGTDSPLHF. The CDR3 bases are TGTGCCAGTACCGAAACAGGGGGCACGGATTCACCCCTCCACTTT.

This clone rates as large (0.1 to 1%). The chain joins TRBV19 to TRBJ2-2; the D gene is possibly TRBD1 (7 bases). The CDR3 has 14 amino acids. Germline V gives CDR1 LNHDA, CDR2 SQIVND (reference sequence). The ends were cut back, 5 bases at V and 13 bases at J, with 20 bases in the middle. The CDR3 loop reads CASSRGRGAGWLFF. In DNA form, the CDR3 reads TGTGCCAGTAGTCGGGGCAGGGGGGCGGGATGGCTGTTTTTT.

This clone has more than one count but fewer than ten. The chain joins TRBV6-2 or TRBV6-3 to TRBJ2-1; 9 bases align to TRBD2. The V and J ends lost 0 bases and 4 bases, in that order; junction bases with no gene match: 7. This CDR3 is 17 amino acids long. Germline CDR1 is MNHEY and CDR2 is SVGEGT. This CDR3 is CASSYSRGSGGYNEQFF. CDR3 nucleotides: TGTGCCAGCAGTTACTCGAGGGGTAGCGGGGGATACAATGAGCAGTTCTTC.

This clone was observed a handful of times. The chain couples TRBV11-3 to TRBJ1-3, with D possibly matching TRBD1 (6 bases). The CDR3 runs to 14 residues. Germline V CDR1 and CDR2: SGHNT, YENEEA. V was pared by 5 bases and J by 0 bases, with 8 bases between. The DNA of the CDR3 is TGTGCCAGCAGCCGGGACAACTCTGGAAACACCATATATTTT. This gives the protein CASSRDNSGNTIYF.

V and J are TRBV6-2 or TRBV6-3 and TRBJ2-4, with 7 nucleotides matching TRBD2. V shed 5 bases and J 6 bases; nucleotides not matched to a gene: 7. The CDR3 totals 14 residues. CDR1 is MNHEY, CDR2 SVGEGT, per germline. The CDR3 DNA is TGTGCCAGCAGTCCGGGGGGAGGGATAAACATTCAGTACTTC. Protein sequence: CASSPGGGINIQYF.

This rearrangement joins TRBV3-1 (or the pseudogene TRBV3-2) to TRBJ2-1, with 10 bases matching TRBD2. Unmatched junction bases numbered 6, after V lost 3 bases and J lost 1 base. There are 17 residues in the CDR3. Germline CDR1 and CDR2: LGHDT and YNNKEL (reference sequence). The CDR3 nucleotides read TGTGCCAGCAGCCAGTCCCCTAGCGGGAGTTCCTACAATGAGCAGTTCTTC. This gives the protein CASSQSPSGSSYNEQFF.

This clone showed up just a few times. CDR3 protein: CASSYLSTGPYEQYF. Here the CDR3 DNA reads TGTGCCAGCAGTTACCTCTCGACGGGGCCCTACGAGCAGTACTTC. The chain recombines TRBV27 with TRBJ2-7; tentatively, D is TRBD1 or TRBD2 (5 bases each). CDR1 is MNHEY and CDR2 is SMNVEV in the germline V gene (reference sequence). The CDR3 consists of 15 residues. Deletions cut 4 bases from V and 2 bases from J, with 15 bases between.

This clone was counted between two and nine times. The chain links TRBV6-5 to TRBJ1-1; D is unclear. The CDR3 has 13 residues. V dropped 2 bases and J dropped 1 base, with 5 bases sitting between them. The germline gives CDR1 MNHEY, CDR2 SVGAGI. The CDR3, as DNA: TGTGCCAGCAGTTACATAGGGAACACTGAAGCTTTCTTT. Translation: CASSYIGNTEAFF.

The J gene is TRBJ1-5, the V gene TRBV30; D is uncertain. The CDR3 totals 13 residues. The germline V and J ends were trimmed by 2 bases and 5 bases, with 10 bases remaining between them. Germline V gene lookup returns CDR1 GTSNPN and CDR2 SVGIG (reference sequence). The CDR3 nucleotides are TGTGCCTGGAGTTCCACGGGAGATCAGCCCCAGCATTTT. Amino acids: CAWSSTGDQPQHF.

This clone came up once. The chain combines TRBV5-1 with TRBJ1-2; D is unclear. V dropped 4 bases and J dropped 8 bases, with 12 bases sitting between them. Germline CDR1 SGHRS, CDR2 YFSETQ. The CDR3 runs to 12 residues. CDR3 DNA sequence: TGCGCCAGCAGCCCGGAGCTGGGGGGCTACACCTTC. Translation gives CASSPELGGYTF.

The chain joins TRBV6-1 to TRBJ1-6; a possible D gene is TRBD1 (5 bases). Trimming stripped 3 bases from V and 9 bases from J, with 18 bases between. Germline CDR1 is MNHNS and CDR2 is SASEGT. The CDR3 contains 16 residues. The CDR3 sequence: CASSDGGQRWSSPLHF. The CDR3 DNA sequence: TGTGCCAGCAGTGATGGTGGACAACGCTGGAGTTCACCCCTCCACTTT.

The J gene is TRBJ1-5, the V gene TRBV6-8; 7 bases align to TRBD1. Germline loops: CDR1 MNHGY, CDR2 SAAAGT. CDR3 length: 14 amino acids. Losses at the gene ends were 6 bases for V and 1 base for J; bases not matched to a gene: 3. The CDR3 DNA sequence: TGTGCCAGCAGGGGACAGACCAGCAATCAGCCCCAGCATTTT. Protein sequence: CASRGQTSNQPQHF.

CDR3 loop: CASSYGQGKVEQYF. The CDR3 coding sequence is TGTGCCAGCAGCTACGGACAGGGGAAGGTCGAGCAGTACTTC. The chain links TRBV3-1 (or the pseudogene TRBV3-2) to TRBJ2-7, with 9 nucleotides matching TRBD1. V lost 5 bases and J lost 6; bases outside the gene matches: 8. This CDR3 has 14 residues. Germline-derived CDR1 and CDR2 are LGHDT and YNNKEL (reference sequence).

A few counts support this clone. The gene calls are TRBV5-1 and TRBJ1-2, with TRBD1 as a possible D gene (5 bases). The CDR3 covers 13 residues. The V gene lost 2 bases and the J gene lost 2 bases, with 7 bases spanning the gap. Per the germline V gene, CDR1 is SGHRS and CDR2 is YFSETQ. CDR3 bases: TGCGCCAGCAGCTTTGACAGCAACTATGGCTACACCTTC. Its translation is CASSFDSNYGYTF.